These 7 T cell receptor beta chains share one sample of origin, sequenced in a study of T cells in Graves' hyperthyroidism and ophthalmopathy (dated by TCRdb to the late 2010s). Library method: multiplex PCR. Sequenced on an Illumina HiSeq 2000. The TCR beta CDR3 regions were amplified from RNA transcripts. A first-round RT-PCR of the TCR CDR3 used the HTBI primer set with the Qiagen OneStep RT-PCR kit. TCRdb reran the public reads through fastp at Q25 and MiXCR, keeping productive beta chains. Rows are unified per CDR3 protein, each entry keeping the most common DNA and genes. This sample has about 350,000 distinct CDR3 sequences in its table, and about 15% of those were observed once. Approximately 23% of the sample is held by the ten biggest clonotypes. The sequenced material came from blood. The receptors originated from a woman in her twenties or thirties with Graves' hyperthyroidism.

In regard to this clonotype: This may stem from a read error, because a much larger clone lies one nucleotide away. The chain carries TRBV27 and TRBJ2-2; D possibly corresponds to TRBD2 (6 bases). Germline V gene sequence: CDR1 MNHEY, CDR2 SMNVEV (reference sequence). The CDR3 has 13 residues. The CDR3: CASSAQITGGLFF. The DNA for the CDR3 is TGTGCCAGCAGTGCCCAGATCACCGGGGGGCTGTTTTTT.

Comments on this clonotype: One base away lies a much larger clone, so this may be a sequencing read error. The V gene is TRBV28, the J gene TRBJ1-1, with no clear D. The CDR3 sequence is 11 residues long. The germline V gene encodes CDR1 MDHEN and CDR2 SYDVKM. The CDR3 protein is CASRSNTEAYF. The CDR3, as DNA: TGTGCCAGCAGGTCGAACACTGAAGCTTACTTT.

This clonotype was detected only a few times. The chain joins TRBV15 to TRBJ1-4; 8 bases match TRBD1. This CDR3 region has 16 residues. Germline trimming cut 0 bases from V and 7 bases from J; bases unmatched to any gene: 7. In germline, CDR1 is LNHNV, CDR2 YYDKDF (reference sequence). The CDR3, as DNA: TGTGCCACCAGCAGAGATTTTGACAGGGGCCCTGAAAAACTGTTTTTT. Protein product: CATSRDFDRGPEKLFF.

The table lists this clonotype with many counts. J is TRBJ2-7 and V is TRBV12-3 or TRBV12-4; possibly TRBD2 for D (6 bases). The germline V and J ends were trimmed by 4 bases and 6 bases, with 13 bases remaining between them. This CDR3 has 13 residues. In nucleotides, the CDR3 is TGTGCCAGCAGTTCAGGAGGGTATGGCGAGCAGTACTTC. The encoded protein is CASSSGGYGEQYF.

At least ten counts were recorded for this clonotype. The CDR3 sequence: CSAYTTSGRNEQFF. CDR3 DNA: TGCAGTGCCTACACGACTAGCGGGAGGAATGAGCAGTTCTTC. The chain combines TRBV20-1 with TRBJ2-1; 13 nucleotides agree with TRBD2. The CDR3 extends over 14 amino acids. Unmatched junction bases numbered 6, after V lost 6 bases and J lost 7 bases. Germline loops: CDR1 DFQATT, CDR2 SNEGSKA (reference sequence).

This clonotype showed up many times. This chain links TRBV12-3 or TRBV12-4 with TRBJ2-1; 8 bases fit TRBD1. V lost 5 bases, J lost 5 bases, and 5 bases stayed unmatched. The CDR3 is 14 amino acids. As DNA, the CDR3 is TGTGCCAGCAGTGTCGGGACAGGACACAATGAGCAGTTCTTC. It encodes CASSVGTGHNEQFF.

CDR3 in DNA: TGTGCCAGCAGCTTGGGACTGGCACTGGATGAGCAGTTCTTC. The encoded protein is CASSLGLALDEQFF. V usage is TRBV5-8 and J usage is TRBJ2-1, with D hard to call. The CDR3 has 14 amino acids. V was cut by 0 bases and J by 8 bases, with 12 bases left in between. CDR1 SGHTS and CDR2 YDEGEE come from the germline V gene.